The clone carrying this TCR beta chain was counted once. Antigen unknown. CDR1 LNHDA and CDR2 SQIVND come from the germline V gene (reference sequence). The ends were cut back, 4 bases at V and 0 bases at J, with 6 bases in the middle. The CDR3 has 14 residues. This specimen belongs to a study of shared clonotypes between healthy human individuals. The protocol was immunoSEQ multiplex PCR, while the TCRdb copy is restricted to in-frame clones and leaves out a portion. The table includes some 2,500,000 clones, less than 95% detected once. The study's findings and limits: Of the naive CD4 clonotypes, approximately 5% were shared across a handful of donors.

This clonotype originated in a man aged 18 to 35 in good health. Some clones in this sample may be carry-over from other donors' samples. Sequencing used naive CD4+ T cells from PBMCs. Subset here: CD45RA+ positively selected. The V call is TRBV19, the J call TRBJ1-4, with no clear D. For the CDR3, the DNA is TGTGCCAGTAGTAGGGCGGCAACTAATGAAAAACTGTTTTTT. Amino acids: CASSRAATNEKLFF. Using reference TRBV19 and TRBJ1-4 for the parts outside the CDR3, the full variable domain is DGGITQSPKYLFRKEGQNVTLSCEQNLNHDAMYWYRQDPGQGLRLIYYSQIVNDFQKGDIAEGYSVSREKKESFPLTVTSAQKNPTAFYLCASSRAATNEKLFFGSGTQLSVL.